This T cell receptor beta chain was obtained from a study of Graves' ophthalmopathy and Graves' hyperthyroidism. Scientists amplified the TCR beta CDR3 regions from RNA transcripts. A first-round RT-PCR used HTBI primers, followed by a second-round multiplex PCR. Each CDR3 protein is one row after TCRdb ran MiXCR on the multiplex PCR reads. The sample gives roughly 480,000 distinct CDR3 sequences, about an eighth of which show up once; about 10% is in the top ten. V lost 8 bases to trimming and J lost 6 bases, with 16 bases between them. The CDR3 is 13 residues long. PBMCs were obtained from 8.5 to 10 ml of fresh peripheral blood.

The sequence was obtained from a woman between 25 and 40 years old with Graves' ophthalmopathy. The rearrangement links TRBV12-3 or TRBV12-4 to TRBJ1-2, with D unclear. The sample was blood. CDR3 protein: CASPGRERNGYTF. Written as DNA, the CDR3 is TGTGCCAGCCCTGGGAGGGAAAGGAATGGCTACACCTTC.